This T cell receptor (beta chain) came from a study of a mutant IDH1 vaccine in newly diagnosed glioma (dated by TCRdb to the early 2020s). About the investigation overall: Patients received eight vaccinations in weeks 1, 3, 5, 7, 11, 15, 19 and 23, corresponding to visits V03 through V10. Of the approximately 35 treated patients, roughly 60% were male and around 38% were female, and a mean age of roughly 40 years was recorded. Vaccination was initiated 4-6 weeks after radiotherapy alone, or concurrently with temozolomide cycles in the chemotherapy-containing groups. Prior to enrollment, patients had been given standard therapy consisting of radiotherapy alone, temozolomide alone, or radiochemotherapy with temozolomide, with the combination given to most patients. Longitudinal TCRB deep sequencing was done for 25 treated patients, wherever samples were available for exploratory analyses. Six visits were used for peripheral blood collection: V03 (baseline), V05, V07, V10, V12 and V13. Study-level results and caveats: The authors stated that sample limitations prevented analyses of patient blood samples from being reproduced. Changes in the top peripheral T cell clonotypes picked up by TCRB sequencing did not appear to be linked to pseudoprogression. Selection of PBMC samples for TCRB deep sequencing was based on availability. Across multiple MHC alleles, vaccine-induced immune responses were seen in around 93% of patients.

Libraries were constructed by the immunoSEQ multiplex PCR assay. Following the manufacturer's protocol, the hsTCRB Kit was used to amplify rearranged TCR beta chain sequences. Sequencing of TCRB libraries was carried out on an Illumina MiSeq. For the original study's pipeline: The kit vendor's proprietary platform handled demultiplexing, trimming and gene mapping. TCRdb retrieved this table from immuneACCESS and kept in-frame rearrangements only. Not all clones are present; in checked studies, unresolved V genes account for under half, and no reason is known for the remainder. Clone size and the V and J calls come from that table; the DNA yielded D and trimming. This sample holds about 58,000 clones; 84% were observed only once. The ten biggest clones cover 6.5% to 9% of the sample. Trimming takes 2 bases from V and 6 bases from J, and the germline ends sit 6 bases apart. Taken from the germline V gene (reference sequence), the CDR1 and CDR2 loops are SGHNT and YYREEE. The CDR3 measures 13 amino acids from cysteine to phenylalanine. Of the read, only the CDR3 DNA is kept; its 39 bases are in frame from base 1.

Comment on this clone: Its recognized antigen is unknown. No quality values exist for individual bases; no much larger clone is one base distant.

This sample's time point label indicates: week 5, during vaccination. Each vaccine dose, consisting of 300 ug of a 20-mer mutant IDH1 peptide in Montanide, was administered subcutaneously with topical imiquimod. Newly diagnosed WHO grade 3 or 4 IDH1-mutant astrocytomas showing loss of nuclear ATRX were present in the donors. The samples were drawn from NOA16, a multicentre, single-arm, open-label phase I trial in Germany that tested a mutant IDH1 peptide vaccine in humans for the first time. The DNeasy Blood and Tissue Kit was used to extract genomic DNA from EDTA blood for TCRB sequencing. This specimen was PBMCs, taken from a glioma patient whose treatment included an IDH1 peptide vaccine. Recombination joined TRBV5-4 with TRBJ1-6, with no confident D gene call. The sequence was obtained from a woman aged 50 to 65 with glioma. In nucleotide form, the sequence is TGTGCCAGCAGCTTTGGCAGTAATTCACCCCTCCACTTT. Translated, this gives CASSFGSNSPLHF.